This T cell receptor (beta chain) originates from a study of T-cell reconstitution after alpha-beta-depleted transplantation in children. Construction of the TCRbeta library involved unique molecular identifiers. Using its own MiXCR run on the PCR reads, TCRdb lists one record per CDR3 protein. The sample has approximately 200,000 distinct CDR3 sequences; more than 12% are singletons. The CDR3 totals 15 residues. V lost 7 bases and J lost 4, with 16 bases in between. Germline loops: CDR1 SGHAT, CDR2 FQNNGV. J is TRBJ2-2 and V is TRBV11-2; the D gene is possibly TRBD2 (8 bases). Sequenced here: PBMCs from the stem cell graft donor, sampled from the stem cell graft. The source is a human donor who donated a stem cell graft to a child with acute lymphoblastic leukemia. The CDR3 DNA sequence: TGTGCCAGCACCCTCGGGGGGGACAGCACCGGGGAGCTGTTTTTT. It codes for CASTLGGDSTGELFF.